A selection of T cell receptor beta chains follows, all from one sample in a study of blood T cell repertoires in COVID-19. TCRdb's table, derived via immunoSEQ multiplex PCR, lists solely in-frame clones and lacks some. The sample holds around 40,000 clones, 89% seen once. The sequenced material came from peripheral blood. The receptor set was obtained from a man aged 50 to 59 with active COVID-19. Each CDR3 is given with its conserved first and last residue. D genes are given only for firm matches. The size entry is marked missing in some rows and otherwise reads once, few, many or a size class.

clone_size	v_call	d_call	j_call	cdr3_nt	cdr3_aa
once	TRBV5-4	.	TRBJ2-7	TGTGCCAGCAGCTTCTCTAGCTCCTACGAGCAGTACTTC	CASSFSSSYEQYF
.	TRBV27	TRBD2	TRBJ2-5	TGTGCCAGCAGTCGGGGGGGGGAAGAGACCCAGTACTTC	CASSRGGEETQYF
once	TRBV7-2	TRBD2	TRBJ2-2	TGTGCCAGCAGCTTACAACCGACTAGCGTGGAGCTGTTTTTT	CASSLQPTSVELFF
.	TRBV6-6	.	TRBJ2-3	TGTGCCAGCCATTCGAAGGGGGAGACAGTTTTCTATACGCAGTATTTT	CASHSKGETVFYTQYF
few	TRBV19	TRBD1	TRBJ2-7	TGTGCCAGTAGTACACAGGGGGCGTACGAGCAGTACTTC	CASSTQGAYEQYF
.	TRBV6-5	.	TRBJ2-7	TGTGCCAGCAGTTACGGACAGCCATACGAGCAGTACTTC	CASSYGQPYEQYF
.	TRBV19	.	TRBJ2-1	TGTGCCAGTGTGAGGGACAACAACTACAATGAGCAGTTCTTC	CASVRDNNYNEQFF
.	TRBV5-4	TRBD2	TRBJ2-5	TGTGCCAGCAGCTTAACGGGAGGAACGGAGACCCAGTACTTC	CASSLTGGTETQYF
.	TRBV12-3/TRBV12-4	.	TRBJ1-5	TGTGCCAGCAGTTTGACAGCATATCAGCCCCAGCATTTT	CASSLTAYQPQHF
.	TRBV5-1	TRBD1	TRBJ2-7	TGCGCCAGCAGCTCCGGGACAGGGGACGACGAGCAGTACTTC	CASSSGTGDDEQYF
.	TRBV10-1	TRBD2	TRBJ2-1	TGCGCCAGCAGTACTAGCGGGAGGGGCGCATACAATGAGCAGTTCTTC	CASSTSGRGAYNEQFF
few	TRBV6-5	TRBD1	TRBJ1-6	TGTGCCACCACCCTGGACAGGGGGAATTCACCCCTCCACTTT	CATTLDRGNSPLHF
.	TRBV9	TRBD1	TRBJ2-7	TGTGCCAGCAGCGTGTCCGGAGACAGGGCCTACGAGCAGTACTTC	CASSVSGDRAYEQYF
.	TRBV28	TRBD2	TRBJ2-7	TGTGCCAGCAGTTTCGCGGTCCCCCGGGCTAGCGGGAGGCTCGAGCAGTACTTC	CASSFAVPRASGRLEQYF
.	TRBV7-6	.	TRBJ1-4	TGTGCCAGCAGCCAACCCCCGGGGGGGAGGCAGTCAACTAATGAAAAACTGTTTTTT	CASSQPPGGRQSTNEKLFF
few	TRBV29-1	.	TRBJ2-7	TGCAGCGTAGTCGAGGTGTCCTCCTACGAGCAGTACTTC	CSVVEVSSYEQYF
.	TRBV5-6	TRBD1	TRBJ1-1	TGTGCCAGCAGCTTGACAGGGGGGGACACTGAAGCTTTCTTT	CASSLTGGDTEAFF
.	TRBV21-1	.	TRBJ2-1	TGTGCCAGCAGCAAACCGTGGAGGACTAGCGGGCCCTTTTCCTACAATGAGCAGTTCTTC	CASSKPWRTSGPFSYNEQFF
.	TRBV2	.	TRBJ2-3	TGTGCCAGCAGAGCTAGCACAGATACGCAGTATTTT	CASRASTDTQYF
.	TRBV18	.	TRBJ2-3	TGTGCCAGTGGGTCGGCGGGAAGGGCAGATACGCAGTATTTT	CASGSAGRADTQYF
.	TRBV30	TRBD2	TRBJ2-1	TGTGCCTGGAGTGCTCCTAGCGGGATCCATGAGCAGTTCTTC	CAWSAPSGIHEQFF
.	TRBV6-2/TRBV6-3	TRBD2	TRBJ2-1	TGTGCCAGCAGTTACGTGACTAGCGGGAGGGGGAAGTTCTTC	CASSYVTSGRGKFF
.	TRBV4-1	TRBD1	TRBJ2-7	TGCGCCAGCAGCCAAGGACAGGGCTCCTACGAGCAGTACTTC	CASSQGQGSYEQYF
few	TRBV11-3	TRBD2	TRBJ2-7	TGTGCCAGCAGCAAGGGACTAGCAGGGTCCTACGAGCAGTACTTC	CASSKGLAGSYEQYF